This TCR beta chain was retrieved from a study of blood T cell repertoires in COVID-19. The assay was immunoSEQ multiplex PCR, and TCRdb's table has in-frame clones only and misses some. The sample includes 250,000 to 350,000 clones, 70% to 90% of them seen just once. Recruitment covered about 25 US areas and drew participants whose ages spanned roughly 18 to 90 years. Germline assignment: CDR1 MDHEN and CDR2 SYDVKM. Trimming left V 3 bases short and J 2 bases short, with 13 bases between. CDR3 length: 15 residues. The chain is built from TRBV28 and TRBJ1-2; D gene uncertain. The sequencing sample was made of PBMCs or T cells enriched from blood (not recorded which). This TCR came from a woman in her thirties who had recovered from COVID-19. CDR3 DNA sequence: TGTGCCAGCAGTTTCGTTGAGGGAGTAAACTATGGCTACACCTTC. Translated: CASSFVEGVNYGYTF.